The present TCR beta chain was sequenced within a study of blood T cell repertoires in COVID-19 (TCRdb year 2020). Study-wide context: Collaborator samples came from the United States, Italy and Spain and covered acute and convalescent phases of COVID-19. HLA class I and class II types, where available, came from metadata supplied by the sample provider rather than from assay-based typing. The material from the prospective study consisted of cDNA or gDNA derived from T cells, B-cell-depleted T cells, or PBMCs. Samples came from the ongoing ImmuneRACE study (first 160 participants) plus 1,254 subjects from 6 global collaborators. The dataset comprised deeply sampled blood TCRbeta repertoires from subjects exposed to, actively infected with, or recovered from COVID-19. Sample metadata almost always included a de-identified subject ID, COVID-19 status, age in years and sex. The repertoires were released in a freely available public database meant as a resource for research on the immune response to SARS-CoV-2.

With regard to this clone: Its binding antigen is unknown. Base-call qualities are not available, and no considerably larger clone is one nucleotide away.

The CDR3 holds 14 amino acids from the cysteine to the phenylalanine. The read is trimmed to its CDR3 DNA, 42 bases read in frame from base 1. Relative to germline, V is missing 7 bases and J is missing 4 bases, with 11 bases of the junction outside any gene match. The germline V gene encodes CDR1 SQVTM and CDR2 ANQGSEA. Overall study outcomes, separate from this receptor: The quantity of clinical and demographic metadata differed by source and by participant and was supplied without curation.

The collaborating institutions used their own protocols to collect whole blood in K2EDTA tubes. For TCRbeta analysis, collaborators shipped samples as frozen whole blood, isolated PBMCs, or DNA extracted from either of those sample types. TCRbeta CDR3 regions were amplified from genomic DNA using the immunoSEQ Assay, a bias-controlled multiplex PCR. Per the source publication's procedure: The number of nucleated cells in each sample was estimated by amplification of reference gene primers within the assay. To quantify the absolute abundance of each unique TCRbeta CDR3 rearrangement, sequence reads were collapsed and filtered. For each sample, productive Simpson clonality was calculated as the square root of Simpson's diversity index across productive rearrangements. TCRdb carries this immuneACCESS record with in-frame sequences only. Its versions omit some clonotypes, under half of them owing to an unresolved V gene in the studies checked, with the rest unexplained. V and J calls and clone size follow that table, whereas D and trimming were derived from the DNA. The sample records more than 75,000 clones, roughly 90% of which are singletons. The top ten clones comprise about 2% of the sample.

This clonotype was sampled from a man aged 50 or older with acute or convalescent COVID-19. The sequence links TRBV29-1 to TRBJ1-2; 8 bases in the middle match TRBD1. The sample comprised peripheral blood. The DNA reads TGCAGCGCCACATTGGACAGGGCGATCTATGGCTACACCTTC. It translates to CSATLDRAIYGYTF.